This T cell receptor (beta chain) was observed in a study of Graves' ophthalmopathy and Graves' hyperthyroidism. The CDR3 loop spans 18 amino acids. Looked up from germline, CDR1 is LNHDA and CDR2 is SQIVND (reference sequence). The germline V and J ends were trimmed by 3 bases and 0 bases, with 20 bases remaining between them. This clonotype came up many times. RNA transcripts served as template for amplifying TCR beta CDR3 sequences. The first round was an RT-PCR with HTBI primers, and the second round was a multiplex PCR. TCRdb re-called the multiplex PCR reads with MiXCR, one entry per CDR3 protein. The sample consists of over 450,000 distinct CDR3 sequences, over 13% of them appearing once. Ophthalmopathy cases showed moderate-to-severe activity, scoring CAS ≥3 and NOSPECS ≥4, with duration under 3 months.

The source material was blood. The source is a woman aged 30 to 39 with Graves' ophthalmopathy. V usage is TRBV19 and J usage is TRBJ1-1, with no clear D. The CDR3 sequence: CASSIWKGVENMNTEAFF. The DNA for the CDR3 is TGTGCCAGTAGTATCTGGAAAGGTGTAGAAAATATGAACACTGAAGCTTTCTTT. Full variable domain (outside the CDR3, taken from reference TRBV19 and TRBJ1-1): DGGITQSPKYLFRKEGQNVTLSCEQNLNHDAMYWYRQDPGQGLRLIYYSQIVNDFQKGDIAEGYSVSREKKESFPLTVTSAQKNPTAFYLCASSIWKGVENMNTEAFFGQGTRLTVV.